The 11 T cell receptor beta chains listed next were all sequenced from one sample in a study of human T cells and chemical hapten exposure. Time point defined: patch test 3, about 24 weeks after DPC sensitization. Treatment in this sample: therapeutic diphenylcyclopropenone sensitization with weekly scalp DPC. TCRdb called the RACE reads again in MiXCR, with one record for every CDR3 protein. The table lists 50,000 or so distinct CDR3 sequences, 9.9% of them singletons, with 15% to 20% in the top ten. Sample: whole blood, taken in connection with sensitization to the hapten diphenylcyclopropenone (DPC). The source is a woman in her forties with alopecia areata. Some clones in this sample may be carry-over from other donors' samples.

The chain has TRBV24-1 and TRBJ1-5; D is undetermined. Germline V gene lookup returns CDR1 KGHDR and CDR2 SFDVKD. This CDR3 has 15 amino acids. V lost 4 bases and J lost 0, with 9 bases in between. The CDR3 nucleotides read TGTGCCACCAGTGAAGGACGGTATAGCAATCAGCCCCAGCATTTT. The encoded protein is CATSEGRYSNQPQHF.

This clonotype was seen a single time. CDR3 coding DNA: TGTGCCAGCAGCTTAGGACTAGCGGGGGTAGAGACCCAGTACTTC. Protein sequence: CASSLGLAGVETQYF. V and J are TRBV11-2 and TRBJ2-5, with 12 bases lining up with TRBD2. The CDR3 contains 15 residues. CDR1 and CDR2 from the germline V gene are SGHAT and FQNNGV. Unmatched junction bases numbered 1, after V lost 1 base and J lost 4 bases.

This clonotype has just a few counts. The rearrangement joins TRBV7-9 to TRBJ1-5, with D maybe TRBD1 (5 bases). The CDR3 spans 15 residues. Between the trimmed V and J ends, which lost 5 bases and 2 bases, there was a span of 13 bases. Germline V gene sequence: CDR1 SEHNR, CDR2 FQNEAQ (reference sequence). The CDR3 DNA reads TGTGCCAGCAGCCTTGACAGAAGGGGCAATCAGCCCCAGCATTTT. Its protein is CASSLDRRGNQPQHF.

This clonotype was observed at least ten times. Here the CDR3 reads CANLTGDSTDTQYF. CDR3 bases: TGTGCCAACTTGACAGGGGATAGCACAGATACGCAGTATTTT. This chain uses TRBV2 with TRBJ2-3; 8 nucleotides agree with TRBD1. J was trimmed by 0 bases and V by 10 bases; bases with no gene match: 6. CDR1 is SNHLY, CDR2 FYNNEI, per germline. This CDR3 spans 14 amino acids.

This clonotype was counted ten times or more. CDR3 bases: TGTGCCAGCAGTGGAGGACAGGGTTATCAGCCCCAGCATTTT. It encodes CASSGGQGYQPQHF. The chain employs TRBV6-1 and TRBJ1-5; 8 positions agree with TRBD1. This CDR3 region has 14 residues. CDR1 is MNHNS and CDR2 is SASEGT in the germline V gene. With V trimmed by 4 bases and J by 5 bases, 4 bases remained unmatched.

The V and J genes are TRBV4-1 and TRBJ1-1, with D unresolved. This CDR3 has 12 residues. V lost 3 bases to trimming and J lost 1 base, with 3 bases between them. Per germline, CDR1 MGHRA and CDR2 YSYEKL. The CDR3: CASSHRNTEAFF. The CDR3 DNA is TGCGCCAGCAGCCATAGGAACACTGAAGCTTTCTTT.

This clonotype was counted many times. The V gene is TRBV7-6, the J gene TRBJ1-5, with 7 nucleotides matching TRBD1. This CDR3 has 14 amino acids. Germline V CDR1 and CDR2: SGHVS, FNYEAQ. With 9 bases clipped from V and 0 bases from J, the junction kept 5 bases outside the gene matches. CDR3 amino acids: CASSTGVSNQPQHF. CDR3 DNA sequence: TGTGCCAGTTCCACAGGGGTTAGCAATCAGCCCCAGCATTTT.

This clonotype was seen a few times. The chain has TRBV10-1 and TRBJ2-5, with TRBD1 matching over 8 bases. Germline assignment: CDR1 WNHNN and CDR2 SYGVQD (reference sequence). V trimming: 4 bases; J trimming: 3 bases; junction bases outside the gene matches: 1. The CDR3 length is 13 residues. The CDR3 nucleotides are TGCGCCAGCAGTGTGGGACAGGAAGAGACCCAGTACTTC. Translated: CASSVGQEETQYF.

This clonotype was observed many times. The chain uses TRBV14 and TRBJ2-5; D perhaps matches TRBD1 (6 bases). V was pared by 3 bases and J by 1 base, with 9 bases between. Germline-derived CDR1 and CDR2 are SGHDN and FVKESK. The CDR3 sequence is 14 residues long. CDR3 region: CASSHSRGQETQYF. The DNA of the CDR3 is TGTGCCAGCAGCCACTCCAGGGGCCAAGAGACCCAGTACTTC.

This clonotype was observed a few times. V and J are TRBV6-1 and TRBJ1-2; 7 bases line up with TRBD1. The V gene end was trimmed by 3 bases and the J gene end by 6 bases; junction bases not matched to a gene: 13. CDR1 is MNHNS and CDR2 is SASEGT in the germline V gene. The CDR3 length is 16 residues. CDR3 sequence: CASSDKIGGLENGYTF. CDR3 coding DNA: TGTGCCAGCAGTGATAAGATAGGGGGCTTAGAAAATGGCTACACCTTC.

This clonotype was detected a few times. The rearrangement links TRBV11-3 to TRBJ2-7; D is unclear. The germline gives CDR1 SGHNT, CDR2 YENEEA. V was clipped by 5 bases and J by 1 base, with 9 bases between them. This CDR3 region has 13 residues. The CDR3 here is CASSTGHSYEQYF. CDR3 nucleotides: TGTGCCAGCAGCACCGGGCATTCCTACGAGCAGTACTTC.